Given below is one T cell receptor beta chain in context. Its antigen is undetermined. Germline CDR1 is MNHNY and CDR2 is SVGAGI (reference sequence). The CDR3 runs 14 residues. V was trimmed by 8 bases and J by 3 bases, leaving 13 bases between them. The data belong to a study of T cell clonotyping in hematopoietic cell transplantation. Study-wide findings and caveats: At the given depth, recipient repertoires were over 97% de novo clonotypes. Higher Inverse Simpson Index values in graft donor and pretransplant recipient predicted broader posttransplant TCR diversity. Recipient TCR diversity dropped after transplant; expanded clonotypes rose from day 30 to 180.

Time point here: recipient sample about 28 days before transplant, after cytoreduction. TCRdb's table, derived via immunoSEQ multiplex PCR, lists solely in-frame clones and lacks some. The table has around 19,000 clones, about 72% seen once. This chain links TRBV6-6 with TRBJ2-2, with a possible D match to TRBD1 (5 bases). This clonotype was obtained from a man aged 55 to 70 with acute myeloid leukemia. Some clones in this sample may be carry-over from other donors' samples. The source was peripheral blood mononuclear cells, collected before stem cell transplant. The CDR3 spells CASAWGSDTGELFF. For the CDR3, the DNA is TGTGCCAGCGCCTGGGGCAGCGACACCGGGGAGCTGTTTTTT.